The 9 T cell receptor beta chains below all came from one sample that was sequenced in a study of beta chain features in type 1 diabetes. Regarding the study as a whole: For Type 1 diabetes patients, all four CD4+ subsets carried TCRB CDR3s that were moderately but significantly shorter.

Investigators reverse transcribed all isolated RNA, so they sequenced expressed TCRB transcripts. The method was immunoSEQ multiplex PCR; TCRdb's version includes in-frame clones alone and lacks a portion of them. The sample has some 150,000 clones, 9% seen once. These TCRs' antigens remain unknown. Sequencing input: central memory CD4+ T cells from blood. These receptors were collected from a woman aged 25 to 39 with type 1 diabetes.

This clone was seen ten or more times. The chain links TRBV5-5 to TRBJ2-5; 11 bases map to TRBD1. This CDR3 contains 14 residues. J gave up 5 bases and V 4 bases, and 4 bases lay outside the gene matches. CDR1 is SGHKS and CDR2 is YYEKEE in the germline V gene (reference sequence). The CDR3 spells CASSAGTGGETQYF. For the CDR3, the DNA is TGTGCCAGCAGCGCTGGGACAGGGGGGGAGACCCAGTACTTC.

The V gene is TRBV27, the J gene TRBJ1-1, with 7 bases that match TRBD1. V trimming: 5 bases; J trimming: 1 base; junction bases outside the gene matches: 4. Germline CDR1 MNHEY, CDR2 SMNVEV (reference sequence). This CDR3 is 14 amino acids long. In nucleotides, the CDR3 is TGTGCCAGCAGTACCCGGACAGGGAACACTGAAGCTTTCTTT. Its translation: CASSTRTGNTEAFF.

There are a few counts of this clone. The genes are TRBV13 and TRBJ2-1; a possible D gene is TRBD1 (6 bases). This CDR3 is built from 16 residues. Germline CDR1 is PRHDT and CDR2 is FYEKMQ (reference sequence). V was trimmed by 5 bases and J by 5 bases, leaving 19 bases between them. CDR3 protein: CASSPPAARGNNEQFF. CDR3 bases: TGTGCCAGCAGCCCCCCCGCCGCCAGGGGAAACAATGAGCAGTTCTTC.

This clone was picked up a small number of times. The chain joins TRBV9 to TRBJ1-1; no clear D gene. Germline CDR1 is SGDLS and CDR2 is YYNGEE. The CDR3 covers 16 residues. Trimming pared 4 bases from V and 4 bases from J, leaving 20 bases between. CDR3 nucleotide sequence: TGTGCCAGCAGCCCGTCAAGAGGGAGGTTCGGCACTGAAGCTTTCTTT. It codes for CASSPSRGRFGTEAFF.

This chain links TRBV5-1 with TRBJ1-5, with D possibly matching TRBD1 (6 bases). This CDR3 is 15 amino acids long. The germline V gene encodes CDR1 SGHRS and CDR2 YFSETQ. Deletions cut 4 bases from V and 6 bases from J, with 17 bases between. The CDR3 sequence is CASSPQWGGGQPQHF. In nucleotides, the CDR3 is TGCGCCAGCAGCCCTCAGTGGGGGGGCGGTCAGCCCCAGCATTTT.

In this sample, this clone turned up a few times. The chain joins TRBV30 to TRBJ2-5, with 7 bases lining up with TRBD1. The J call may be wrong; the DNA end is better matched by TRBJ2-7. Germline V lookup: CDR1 GTSNPN, CDR2 SVGIG (reference sequence). CDR3 size: 12 residues. The CDR3 reads CAWSGYRGEQYF. The CDR3 nucleotides are TGTGCCTGGAGTGGATACAGGGGCGAGCAGTACTTC.

V and J are TRBV7-3 and TRBJ2-6; D remains ambiguous. Looked up from germline, CDR1 is SGHTA and CDR2 is FQGTGA. The V end was cut by 2 bases, the J end by 0 bases, with 2 bases between. The CDR3 is 14 residues long. The CDR3 is CASSLHSGANVLTF. The CDR3 nucleotides read TGTGCCAGCAGCTTACACTCTGGGGCCAACGTCCTGACTTTC. Supplemented by reference TRBV7-3 and TRBJ2-6, the full variable domain reads GAGVSQTPSNKVTEKGKYVELRCDPISGHTALYWYRQSLGQGPEFLIYFQGTGAADDSGLPNDRFFAVRPEGSVSTLKIQRTERGDSAVYLCASSLHSGANVLTFGAGSRLTVL.

This rearrangement joins TRBV28 to TRBJ1-5; D is undetermined. CDR3 length: 12 residues. The ends were cut back, 5 bases at V and 8 bases at J, with 10 bases in the middle. Germline lookup yields CDR1 MDHEN and CDR2 SYDVKM. CDR3 protein: CASSPQMEPQHF. Written as DNA, the CDR3 is TGTGCCAGCAGTCCCCAGATGGAGCCCCAGCATTTT.

This clone was counted only a few times. The chain joins TRBV5-1 to TRBJ2-3, with 10 bases lining up with TRBD1. CDR1 SGHRS and CDR2 YFSETQ come from the germline V gene. V shed 4 bases and J 0 bases; nucleotides not matched to a gene: 2. This CDR3 contains 15 residues. CDR3 loop: CASSRDRGSTDTQYF. In DNA form, the CDR3 reads TGCGCCAGCAGCAGGGACAGGGGCAGCACAGATACGCAGTATTTT.